This TCR beta chain derives from a study of technical replicates of blood from a handful of donors. The method was immunoSEQ multiplex PCR; TCRdb's version includes in-frame clones alone and lacks a portion of them. Here the sample spans about 80,000 clones, roughly 90% being singletons. Germline V gene lookup returns CDR1 MNHEY and CDR2 SVGAGI. Trimming pared 0 bases from V and 0 bases from J, leaving 12 bases between. The CDR3 length is 16 residues. This TCR came from a human donor in good health. This chain connects TRBV6-5 to TRBJ2-7, with D tentatively TRBD1 (6 bases). The sequencing sample was made of T cells isolated from PBMCs. DNA of the CDR3: TGTGCCAGCAGTTACTCAATGACAGGATTCTCCTACGAGCAGTACTTC. Its translation is CASSYSMTGFSYEQYF.